These 29 T cell receptor beta chains were sequenced from one sample in a study of T cell responses to AZD1222 COVID-19 vaccine. Method: immunoSEQ multiplex PCR; TCRdb's copy keeps in-frame clones and lacks some. The sample shows 72,000 or so clones, approximately 86% of them seen only once. Specimen: peripheral blood, collected on day 0 of AZD1222 vaccination. The receptor source for this set is an adult in good health.

The chain couples TRBV2 to TRBJ2-4; the D gene is possibly TRBD1 (6 bases). This CDR3 comprises 12 residues. Deletions cut 4 bases from V and 8 bases from J, with 9 bases between. Germline CDR1 SNHLY, CDR2 FYNNEI. The CDR3 loop is CASSVYRDIQYF. The DNA for the CDR3 is TGTGCCAGCAGTGTTTACAGGGACATTCAGTACTTC.

V is TRBV5-8 and J is TRBJ2-1; 7 nucleotides line up with TRBD2. With 1 base clipped from V and 4 bases from J, the junction kept 8 bases outside the gene matches. This CDR3 has 16 residues. Germline V gene data show CDR1 as SGHTS and CDR2 as YDEGEE. The CDR3 DNA is TGTGCCAGCAGCTTGTCCTCCAGCGGGGCTTACAATGAGCAGTTCTTC. As protein: CASSLSSSGAYNEQFF.

The gene calls are TRBV14 and TRBJ2-2; possible D gene TRBD1, 5 bases. The CDR3 totals 15 residues. The germline CDR1 and CDR2 sequences are SGHDN and FVKESK. V lost 2 bases and J 1 base, leaving 8 bases between the germline ends. DNA of the CDR3: TGTGCCAGCAGCCAATACGGACAGAACACCGGGGAGCTGTTTTTT. Its protein product is CASSQYGQNTGELFF. The whole variable domain, filled in from reference TRBV14 and TRBJ2-2, reads EAGVTQFPSHSVIEKGQTVTLRCDPISGHDNLYWYRRVMGKEIKFLLHFVKESKQDESGMPNNRFLAERTGGTYSTLKVQPAELEDSGVYFCASSQYGQNTGELFFGEGSRLTVL.

CDR3 in amino acids: CASSYGGTANTGELFF. CDR3 sequence (DNA): TGTGCCAGCAGCTATGGCGGGACAGCGAACACCGGGGAGCTGTTTTTT. The chain recombines TRBV5-4 with TRBJ2-2; possibly TRBD1 for D (7 bases). CDR3 length: 16 amino acids. Germline-derived CDR1 and CDR2 are SGHNT and YYREEE (reference sequence). Trimming left V 3 bases short and J 0 bases short, with 12 bases between.

V is TRBV9 and J is TRBJ2-5; TRBD1 or TRBD2 may be the D gene (5 bases each). Germline lookup yields CDR1 SGDLS and CDR2 YYNGEE. V dropped 0 bases and J dropped 0 bases, with 6 bases sitting between them. The CDR3 covers 14 residues. The CDR3 DNA is TGTGCCAGCAGCGTAGGGGGGAACCAAGAGACCCAGTACTTC. Residues: CASSVGGNQETQYF.

The chain uses TRBV5-4 and TRBJ2-7; D is ambiguous. The CDR3 covers 14 residues. The V gene lost 0 bases and the J gene lost 6 bases, with 13 bases spanning the gap. Germline CDR1 reads SGHNT; CDR2 reads YYREEE (reference sequence). CDR3 bases: TGTGCCAGCAGCTTGGCGGGCCGGCTCGGCGAGCAGTACTTC. Translating it yields CASSLAGRLGEQYF. Full variable domain (remainder filled in from reference TRBV5-4 and TRBJ2-7): ETGVTQSPTHLIKTRGQQVTLRCSSQSGHNTVSWYQQALGQGPQFIFQYYREEENGRGNFPPRFSGLQFPNYSSELNVNALELDDSALYLCASSLAGRLGEQYFGPGTRLTVT.

The chain has TRBV5-5 and TRBJ1-5; D ambiguous. The CDR3 has 15 residues. The germline V gene encodes CDR1 SGHKS and CDR2 YYEKEE (reference sequence). Trimming removed 4 bases at V and 0 bases at J, with 11 bases between. CDR3 bases: TGTGCCAGCAGCGGATTCATAGATAGCAATCAGCCCCAGCATTTT. Amino acids: CASSGFIDSNQPQHF. The full variable domain, with the rest looked up from reference TRBV5-5 and TRBJ1-5, is DAGVTQSPTHLIKTRGQQVTLRCSPISGHKSVSWYQQVLGQGPQFIFQYYEKEERGRGNFPDRFSARQFPNYSSELNVNALLLGDSALYLCASSGFIDSNQPQHFGDGTRLSIL.

V gene TRBV6-2 or TRBV6-3 combines with J gene TRBJ2-7; 7 bases agree with TRBD2. This CDR3 has 18 residues. J was trimmed by 4 bases and V by 2 bases; bases with no gene match: 17. Germline V gene sequence: CDR1 MNHEY, CDR2 SVGEGT. The CDR3 protein is CASSYGRDRKDVRYEQYF. In DNA, the CDR3 is TGTGCCAGCAGTTACGGGAGGGACCGTAAGGATGTGAGATACGAGCAGTACTTC.

The chain joins TRBV11-2 to TRBJ1-1; 10 bases agree with TRBD1. The V segment lost 5 bases and the J segment 4 bases; nucleotides outside the gene matches: 4. Germline CDR1 and CDR2: SGHAT and FQNNGV. This CDR3 region has 14 residues. CDR3 amino acids: CASSSRTGGTEAFF. The CDR3, as DNA: TGTGCCAGCAGCAGCCGGACAGGGGGCACTGAAGCTTTCTTT.

This rearrangement joins TRBV30 to TRBJ2-3; unclear D gene. CDR1 is GTSNPN and CDR2 is SVGIG in the germline V gene (reference sequence). The ends were cut back, 4 bases at V and 4 bases at J, with 12 bases in the middle. The CDR3 spans 13 residues. The CDR3 here is CAWTQREADTQYF. CDR3 nucleotide sequence: TGTGCCTGGACCCAGAGAGAGGCAGATACGCAGTATTTT.

The J gene is TRBJ2-7, the V gene TRBV7-2; TRBD1 aligns across 10 bases. Germline V lookup: CDR1 SGHTA, CDR2 FQGNSA. The CDR3 has 14 residues. V trimming: 0 bases; J trimming: 6 bases; junction bases outside the gene matches: 2. The CDR3 sequence: CASSLAGTGAEQYF. DNA of the CDR3: TGTGCCAGCAGCTTAGCTGGGACAGGGGCCGAGCAGTACTTC. Full variable domain (remainder filled in from reference TRBV7-2 and TRBJ2-7): GAGVSQSPSNKVTEKGKDVELRCDPISGHTALYWYRQSLGQGLEFLIYFQGNSAPDKSGLPSDRFSAERTGGSVSTLTIQRTQQEDSAVYLCASSLAGTGAEQYFGPGTRLTVT.

Comment on this clone: One end of the junction fails to match germline, which may point to a read error. This rearrangement joins TRBV7-8 to TRBJ2-1; D not resolved. Germline CDR1 SGHVS, CDR2 FQNEAQ. CDR3 size: 15 residues. In DNA form, the CDR3 reads TGTGCCAGCAGTTTAGCCCCGAGCTCCTACAATGAGCAGTTCTTC. Translation: CASSLAPSSYNEQFF.

This rearrangement joins TRBV23-1 to TRBJ2-7, with D maybe TRBD2 (5 bases). Being an ORF, TRBV23-1 has a function that is uncertain. The V gene lost 2 bases and the J gene lost 5 bases, with 19 bases spanning the gap. This CDR3 is built from 16 residues. The CDR3 loop is CASSQPRPGFNHEQYF. For the CDR3, the DNA is TGCGCCAGCAGTCAACCCAGGCCGGGATTTAACCACGAGCAGTACTTC.

The genes are TRBV19 and TRBJ2-3; D possibly uses TRBD1 or TRBD2 (5 bases each). Trimming left V 4 bases short and J 2 bases short, with 10 bases between. Germline V gene data show CDR1 as LNHDA and CDR2 as SQIVND (reference sequence). The CDR3 length is 14 residues. In DNA, the CDR3 is TGTGCCAGTAGTACGGGACGGGCCACAGATACGCAGTATTTT. The encoded protein is CASSTGRATDTQYF.

The chain has TRBV5-6 and TRBJ2-5; D may correspond to TRBD1 or TRBD2 (6 bases each). This CDR3 contains 16 residues. Germline CDR1 and CDR2: SGHDT and YYEEEE. V was pared by 4 bases and J by 7 bases, with 23 bases between. The CDR3 DNA follows: TGTGCCAGCAGCCTTGGGGGGCGGGGCCTCCCGGGGACCCAGTACTTC. It translates to CASSLGGRGLPGTQYF.

The V call is TRBV11-3, the J call TRBJ1-1, with 7 bases aligning to TRBD1. The CDR3 consists of 14 residues. Losses at the gene ends were 4 bases for V and 5 bases for J; bases not matched to a gene: 7. Germline CDR1 and CDR2: SGHNT and YENEEA. This CDR3 reads CASSSNRGGTEAFF. CDR3 nucleotide sequence: TGTGCCAGCAGCTCCAACAGGGGTGGTACTGAAGCTTTCTTT. The variable domain in full, with the rest retrieved from reference TRBV11-3 and TRBJ1-1, is EAGVVQSPRYKIIEKKQPVAFWCNPISGHNTLYWYLQNLGQGPELLIRYENEEAVDDSQLPKDRFSAERLKGVDSTLKIQPAELGDSAVYLCASSSNRGGTEAFFGQGTRLTVV.

The V call is TRBV7-7, the J call TRBJ2-5; D ambiguous. The CDR3 spans 12 residues. Germline V lookup: CDR1 SSHAT, CDR2 FNYEAQ (reference sequence). Trimming removed 6 bases from V and 1 base from J, with 6 bases in between. The CDR3 DNA reads as TGTGCCAGCAGTTCGACCCAAGAGACCCAGTACTTC. Translating it yields CASSSTQETQYF.

The chain recombines TRBV5-6 with TRBJ1-5; 7 nucleotides match TRBD1. J gave up 9 bases and V 4 bases, and 13 bases lay outside the gene matches. This CDR3 comprises 15 residues. Germline assignment: CDR1 SGHDT and CDR2 YYEEEE. CDR3 bases: TGTGCCAGCAGCCTGGGACCCCGGGACAGTACGCCCCAGCATTTT. Its protein is CASSLGPRDSTPQHF.

The chain joins TRBV18 to TRBJ2-2; tentative D call: TRBD2 (5 bases). The CDR3 totals 15 residues. Germline V gene sequence: CDR1 KGHSH, CDR2 LQKENI. Trimming stripped 5 bases from V and 0 bases from J, with 10 bases between. The CDR3, as DNA: TGTGCCAGCTCAGAGGGAAATGCGAACACCGGGGAGCTGTTTTTT. Amino acids: CASSEGNANTGELFF.

The V and J genes are TRBV24-1 and TRBJ2-7; D is unclear. This CDR3 is built from 15 residues. Germline-derived CDR1 and CDR2 are KGHDR and SFDVKD. The V gene lost 2 bases and the J gene lost 1 base, with 11 bases spanning the gap. The CDR3 DNA reads TGTGCCACCAGTGATTCCTACATCAAGTCCTACGAGCAGTACTTC. Amino acids: CATSDSYIKSYEQYF.

The chain uses TRBV4-1 and TRBJ1-1, with D possibly TRBD1 on 5 matching bases. Germline V gives CDR1 MGHRA, CDR2 YSYEKL. This CDR3 has 14 amino acids. Trimming removed 4 bases at V and 6 bases at J, with 15 bases between. CDR3 region: CASSPFVGAAEAFF. CDR3 DNA: TGCGCCAGCAGCCCGTTTGTTGGGGCCGCTGAAGCTTTCTTT.

The chain employs TRBV30 and TRBJ2-1; D not resolved. Between the trimmed V and J ends, which lost 2 bases and 5 bases, there was a span of 1 base. Germline-derived CDR1 and CDR2 are GTSNPN and SVGIG (reference sequence). The CDR3 has 10 residues. CDR3 DNA: TGTGCCTGGAGTAACAATGAGCAGTTCTTC. Encoded protein: CAWSNNEQFF.

This chain uses TRBV4-1 with TRBJ2-1; 11 bases match TRBD2. CDR3 length: 16 residues. V was pared by 0 bases and J by 8 bases, with 6 bases of the junction left unmatched. CDR1 is MGHRA, CDR2 YSYEKL, per germline. DNA for the CDR3: TGCGCCAGCAGCCAAGATCCTAGCGGGAGGTCCTATGAGCAGTTCTTC. Protein: CASSQDPSGRSYEQFF.

The V gene is TRBV5-1, the J gene TRBJ2-7, with 10 nucleotides matching TRBD2. J was trimmed by 6 bases and V by 4 bases; bases with no gene match: 10. The CDR3 has 15 residues. From germline, CDR1 is SGHRS and CDR2 YFSETQ. The CDR3 reads CASSPLAGVDAEQYF. CDR3 nucleotides: TGCGCCAGCAGCCCCCTAGCGGGAGTGGACGCCGAGCAGTACTTC.

This clone has a handful of counts. The gene calls are TRBV7-2 and TRBJ2-5, with unresolved D. The V end was cut by 5 bases, the J end by 5 bases, with 15 bases between. Germline assignment: CDR1 SGHTA and CDR2 FQGNSA. The CDR3 extends over 14 amino acids. Here the CDR3 DNA reads TGTGCCAGCAGCCCTCGGGCCGAGAGGGAGACCCAGTACTTC. Its translation is CASSPRAERETQYF.

The chain employs TRBV12-3 or TRBV12-4 and TRBJ2-7, with no clear D. CDR3 length: 13 residues. V was shortened by 3 bases and J by 0 bases, with 6 bases between the two germline ends. The CDR3 DNA reads TGTGCCAGCAGTTTCCCCAGCTCCTACGAGCAGTACTTC. Encoded protein: CASSFPSSYEQYF.

This chain joins TRBV5-6 and TRBJ1-5; TRBD1 is a possible D gene (6 bases). Per germline, CDR1 SGHDT and CDR2 YYEEEE. V lost 4 bases and J 0 bases, leaving 17 bases between the germline ends. This CDR3 is 17 amino acids long. CDR3 region: CASSPRAGHPSNQPQHF. DNA of the CDR3: TGTGCCAGCAGCCCACGCGCGGGACACCCTAGCAATCAGCCCCAGCATTTT.

This sequence joins TRBV1 and TRBJ2-7. TRBV1 is a known pseudogene. The CDR3 length is 8 residues. The CDR3 sequence: CTKYEQYF. The CDR3 region has the DNA TGCACCAAGTACGAGCAGTACTTC.

The rearrangement links TRBV29-1 to TRBJ1-1; tentative D call: TRBD1 (5 bases). Looked up from germline, CDR1 is SQVTM and CDR2 is ANQGSEA. The ends were cut back, 0 bases at V and 2 bases at J, with 13 bases in the middle. This CDR3 comprises 15 residues. The CDR3 DNA reads as TGCAGCGTTGAAGACTTTTCGGGACTCAACACTGAAGCTTTCTTT. Translating gives CSVEDFSGLNTEAFF.